This T cell receptor (beta chain) was retrieved from a study of vaccination and CD4 T cells after COVID-19 (dated by TCRdb to between 2021 and 2024). With respect to the entire study: Every convalescent patient had a positive nasal swab PCR test for SARS-CoV-2, with mild disease in nine or ten patients and severe disease in one. For stimulating the cultures, overlapping spike peptide pools were used, derived from SARS-CoV-2 as well as from the common cold coronaviruses HCoV-NL63, HCoV-OC43 and HCoV-229E. Six males and four females were included in the convalescent cohort, with two Hispanic individuals, seven Caucasians, two Asians and one multiracial person represented. In control cultures, a CEFX viral epitope pool was used as positive control, an HIV-1 Nef peptide pool was used as negative control, or no peptide was added. Post-vaccine blood samples were obtained a median of about 70 days after the second vaccine dose, with a range of roughly 12 to 250 days. Post-COVID blood samples were collected from convalescent patients a median of around 100 days after diagnosis, with a range of roughly 30 to 161 days. In approximately eleven COVID-19 convalescent patients and a few infection-naive healthy vaccine recipients, the spike-specific CD4+ TCR repertoire before mRNA vaccination was compared with the repertoire after mRNA vaccination. Two doses of either the Pfizer-BioNTech BNT162b2 vaccine (n=8) or the Moderna mRNA-1273 vaccine (n=2) were administered to participants. The full study reports these points: Only a relatively small number of convalescent patients were included in the study, and early timepoints following natural infection were not analyzed. The median number of SARS-CoV-2-reactive clonotypes rose from fewer than 25 after infection to roughly 38 after vaccination, but the change was not significant. Among convalescent patients, a median roughly 90% of the SARS-CoV-2-reactive clones seen after vaccination appeared only after vaccination, which suggests priming specific to the vaccine. Of the vaccine-specific clones in convalescent patients, 304 of 307, or nearly all, reacted only to SARS-CoV-2 spike and did not cross-react with common cold coronaviruses.

This specimen's treatment or condition label, per the study, means: approximately nine-day PBMC culture with coronavirus spike peptide pools or control peptides (ViraFEST assay). To expand antigen-specific T cells with peptide pools and then pick out the expanded clonotypes through TCR sequencing, the study relied on the ViraFEST assay. The convalescent patients' positive SARS-CoV-2 PCR tests were from March to December 2020, which was before the Alpha, Beta and Delta variants emerged in the United States. Each well held 2.2 million or so PBMCs cultured in IMDM containing around 5% human AB serum and roughly 9.7 IU/ml IL-2, with around 9.2 ug/ml peptide pools added. On days 3 and 7, half of the culture medium was replaced with fresh IL-2-containing medium. After around 10 days of culture, CD4+ T cells were isolated by negative selection using the EasySep CD4+ T cell isolation kit. PBMCs were separated from whole blood using Ficoll-Paque Plus gradient centrifugation and then either used fresh or cryopreserved at -140C. Triplicate wells were generally used for each culture condition.

The table lists this clonotype with a few counts. Its antigen is currently not known. No quality values exist for individual bases; no much larger clone is one base distant. Receptor libraries were prepared by PCR. At the Johns Hopkins FTIC core, DNA from the cultured CD4+ T cells underwent TCR sequencing with the Oncomine TCR Beta short-read assay. The QIAamp micro DNA kit was used to extract genomic DNA from the cultured CD4+ T cells. The Oncomine TCR Beta libraries from cultured CD4+ T cells were pooled using unique dual indexes and then sequenced on an Illumina iSeq 100. Regarding the original processing steps: Non-productive sequences were removed, and CDR3s that did not start with C, did not end with F or W, or were shorter than 7 amino acids were discarded. The MANAFEST web application identified antigen-specific clonotypes by comparing peptide-stimulated wells against reference wells and other culture wells. To be called positive, a clone needed an FDR below 0.05, an odds ratio above 5, and a productive frequency above 0.1% in at least two of three replicate wells. A clonotype was classed as cross-reactive if the clonotype showed significant expansion both in SARS-CoV-2 spike wells and in at least one common cold coronavirus spike condition. Levenshtein distances (stringdist) and unrooted phylogenetic trees (ape) in R version 3.6.1 were used to assess CDR3 homology. Starting from the raw public reads, TCRdb applied fastp trimming at Q25, assembled clones with MiXCR and retained in-frame beta chains. Under each unique CDR3 protein, matching rows form one entry showing the most common genes and DNA. Clone size and V and J calls follow TCRdb, not the original study. This sample lists over 10,000 distinct CDR3 sequences; roughly half were detected once. The ten most abundant clones make up about 16% of the sample.

From its cysteine to its phenylalanine, the CDR3 spans 16 amino acids. The only DNA kept is the CDR3, 48 bases in frame from the first base. V is trimmed back by 0 bases and J by 3 bases, and the junction contains 11 bases that no gene match accounts for. Sequences DFQATT (CDR1) and SNEGSKA (CDR2) are obtained from the germline V gene (reference sequence). The specimen was CD4+ T cells from blood, cultured in vitro. The sequence joins TRBV20-1 to TRBJ2-7; a stretch of 7 junction bases matches TRBD2. This TCR derives from a human donor who had recovered from COVID-19. The nucleotides are TGCAGTGCTAGAGATGATAGGGAGGGCGCGGGCTACGAGCAGTACTTC. Its protein product is CSARDDREGAGYEQYF.